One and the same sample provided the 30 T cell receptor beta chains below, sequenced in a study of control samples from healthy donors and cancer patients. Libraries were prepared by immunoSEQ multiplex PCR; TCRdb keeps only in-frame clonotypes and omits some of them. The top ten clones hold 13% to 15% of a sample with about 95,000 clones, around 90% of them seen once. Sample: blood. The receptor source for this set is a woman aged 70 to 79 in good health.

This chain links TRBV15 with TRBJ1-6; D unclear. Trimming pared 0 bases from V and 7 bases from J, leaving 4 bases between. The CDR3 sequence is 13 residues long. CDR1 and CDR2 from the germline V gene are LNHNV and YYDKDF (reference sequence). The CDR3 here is CATSREHNSPLHF. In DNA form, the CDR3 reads TGTGCCACCAGCAGAGAACACAATTCACCCCTCCACTTT.

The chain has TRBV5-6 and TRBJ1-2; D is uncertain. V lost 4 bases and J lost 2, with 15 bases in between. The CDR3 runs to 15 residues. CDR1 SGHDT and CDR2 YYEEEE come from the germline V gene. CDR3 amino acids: CASSPKTFINYGYTF. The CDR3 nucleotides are TGTGCCAGCAGCCCAAAGACCTTCATCAACTATGGCTACACCTTC.

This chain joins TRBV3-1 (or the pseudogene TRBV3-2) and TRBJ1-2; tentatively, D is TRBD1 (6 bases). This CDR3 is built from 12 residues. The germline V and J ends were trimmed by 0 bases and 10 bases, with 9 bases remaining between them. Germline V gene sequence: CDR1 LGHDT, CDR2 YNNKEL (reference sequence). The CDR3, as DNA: TGTGCCAGCAGCCAAGATGCAGGGGACTACACCTTC. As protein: CASSQDAGDYTF.

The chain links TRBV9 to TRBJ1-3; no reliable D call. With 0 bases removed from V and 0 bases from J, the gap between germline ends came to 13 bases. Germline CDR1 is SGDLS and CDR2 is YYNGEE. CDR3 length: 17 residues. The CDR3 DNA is TGTGCCAGCAGCGTAGAGGGCTCACACCACTCTGGAAACACCATATATTTT. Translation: CASSVEGSHHSGNTIYF.

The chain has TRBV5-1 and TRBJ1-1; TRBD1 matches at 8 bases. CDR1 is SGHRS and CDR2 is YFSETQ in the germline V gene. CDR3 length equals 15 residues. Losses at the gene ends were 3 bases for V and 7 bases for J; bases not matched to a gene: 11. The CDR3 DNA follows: TGCGCCAGCAGCTCGGGGGGAGGACAGGGACATGAAGCTTTCTTT. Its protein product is CASSSGGGQGHEAFF.

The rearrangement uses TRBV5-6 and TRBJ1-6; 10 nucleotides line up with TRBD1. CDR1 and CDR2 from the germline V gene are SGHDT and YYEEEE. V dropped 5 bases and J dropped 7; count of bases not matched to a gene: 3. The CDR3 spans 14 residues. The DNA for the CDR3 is TGTGCCAGCAGTTGGGACAGGGGCAATTCACCCCTCCACTTT. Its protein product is CASSWDRGNSPLHF.

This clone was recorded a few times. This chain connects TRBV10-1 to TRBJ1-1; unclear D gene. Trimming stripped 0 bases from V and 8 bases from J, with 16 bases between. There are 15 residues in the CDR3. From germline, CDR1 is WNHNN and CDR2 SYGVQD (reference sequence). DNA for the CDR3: TGCGCCAGCAGTGAGTCGACCTTAGGCAGCAAGGAAGCTTTCTTT. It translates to CASSESTLGSKEAFF.

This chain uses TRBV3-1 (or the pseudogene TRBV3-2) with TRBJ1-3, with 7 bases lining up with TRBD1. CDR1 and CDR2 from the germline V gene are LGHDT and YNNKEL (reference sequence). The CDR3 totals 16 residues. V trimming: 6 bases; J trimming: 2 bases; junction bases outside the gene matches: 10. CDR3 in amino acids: CASSPTDRTTGNTIYF. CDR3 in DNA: TGTGCCAGCAGTCCAACGGACAGGACTACTGGAAACACCATATATTTT.

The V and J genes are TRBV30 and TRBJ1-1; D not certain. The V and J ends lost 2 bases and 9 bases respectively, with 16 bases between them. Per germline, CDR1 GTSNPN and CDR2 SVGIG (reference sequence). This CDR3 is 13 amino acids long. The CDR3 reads CAWSMGTGSKAFF. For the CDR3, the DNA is TGTGCCTGGAGTATGGGTACCGGGAGTAAAGCTTTCTTT.

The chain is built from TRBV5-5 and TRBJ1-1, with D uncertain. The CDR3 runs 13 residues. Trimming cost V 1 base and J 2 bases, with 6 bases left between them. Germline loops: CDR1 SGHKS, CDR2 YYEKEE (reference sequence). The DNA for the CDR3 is TGTGCCAGCAGCTTGCAGGCAAACACTGAAGCTTTCTTT. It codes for CASSLQANTEAFF.

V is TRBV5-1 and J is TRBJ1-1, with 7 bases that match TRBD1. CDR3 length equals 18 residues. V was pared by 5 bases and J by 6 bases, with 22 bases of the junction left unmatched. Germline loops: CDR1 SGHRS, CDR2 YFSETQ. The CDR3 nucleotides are TGCGCCAGCAGACCCCTGACAGGGCCGCAGGGTACGCGAGCTGAAGCTTTCTTT. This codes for CASRPLTGPQGTRAEAFF. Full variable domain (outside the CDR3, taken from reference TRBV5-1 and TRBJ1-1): KAGVTQTPRYLIKTRGQQVTLSCSPISGHRSVSWYQQTPGQGLQFLFEYFSETQRNKGNFPGRFSGRQFSNSRSEMNVSTLELGDSALYLCASRPLTGPQGTRAEAFFGQGTRLTVV.

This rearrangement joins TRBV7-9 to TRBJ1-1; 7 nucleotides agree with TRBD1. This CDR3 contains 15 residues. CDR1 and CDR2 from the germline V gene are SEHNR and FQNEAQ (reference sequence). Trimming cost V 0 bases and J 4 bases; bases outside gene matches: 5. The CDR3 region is CASSLAGGGSTEAFF. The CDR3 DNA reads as TGTGCCAGCAGCTTAGCCGGAGGGGGCAGCACTGAAGCTTTCTTT.

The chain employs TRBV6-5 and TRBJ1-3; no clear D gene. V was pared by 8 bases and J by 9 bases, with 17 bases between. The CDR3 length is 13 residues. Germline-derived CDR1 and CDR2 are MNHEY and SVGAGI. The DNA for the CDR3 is TGTGCCAGCCGCGCCAGTGGGGAAGGCACCATATATTTT. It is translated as CASRASGEGTIYF.

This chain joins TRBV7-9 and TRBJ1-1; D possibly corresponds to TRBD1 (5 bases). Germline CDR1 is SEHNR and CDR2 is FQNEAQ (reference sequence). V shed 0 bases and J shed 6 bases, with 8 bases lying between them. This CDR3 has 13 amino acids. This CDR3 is CASSLAAGAEAFF. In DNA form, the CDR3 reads TGTGCCAGCAGCTTAGCGGCGGGGGCTGAAGCTTTCTTT. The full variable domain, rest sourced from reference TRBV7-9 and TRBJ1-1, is DTGVSQNPRHKITKRGQNVTFRCDPISEHNRLYWYRQTLGQGPEFLTYFQNEAQLEKSRLLSDRFSAERPKGSFSTLEIQRTEQGDSAMYLCASSLAAGAEAFFGQGTRLTVV.

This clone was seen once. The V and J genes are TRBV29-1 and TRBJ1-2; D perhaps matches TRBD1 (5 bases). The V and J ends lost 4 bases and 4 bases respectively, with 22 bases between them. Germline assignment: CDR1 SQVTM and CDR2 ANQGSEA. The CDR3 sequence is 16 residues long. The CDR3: CSVGTLQGARGYGYTF. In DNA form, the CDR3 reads TGCAGCGTTGGGACCCTTCAAGGGGCTCGGGGCTATGGCTACACCTTC.

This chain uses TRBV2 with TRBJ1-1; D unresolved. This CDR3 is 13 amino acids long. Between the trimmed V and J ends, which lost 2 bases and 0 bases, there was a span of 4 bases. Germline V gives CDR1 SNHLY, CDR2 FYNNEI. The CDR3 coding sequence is TGTGCCAGCAGTGAAACGATGAACACTGAAGCTTTCTTT. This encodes CASSETMNTEAFF.

The CDR3: CASSSGGALITEAFF. The CDR3 nucleotides are TGCGCCAGCAGTTCCGGTGGGGCCTTGATCACTGAAGCTTTCTTT. This chain uses TRBV5-1 with TRBJ1-1, with a weak D call TRBD1 (5 bases). CDR1 and CDR2 (germline): SGHRS, YFSETQ. The CDR3 contains 15 residues. V lost 5 bases and J lost 4, with 18 bases in between.

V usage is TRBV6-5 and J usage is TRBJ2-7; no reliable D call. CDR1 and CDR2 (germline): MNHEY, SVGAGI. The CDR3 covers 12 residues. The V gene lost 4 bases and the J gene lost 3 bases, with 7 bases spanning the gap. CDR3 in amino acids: CASSSSNYEQYF. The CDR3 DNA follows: TGTGCCAGCAGTTCCTCAAACTACGAGCAGTACTTC.

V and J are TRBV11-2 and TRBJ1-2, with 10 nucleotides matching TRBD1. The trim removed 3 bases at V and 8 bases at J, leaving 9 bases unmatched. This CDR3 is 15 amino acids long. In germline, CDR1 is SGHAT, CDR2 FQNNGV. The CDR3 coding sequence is TGTGCCAGCAGCTTCTCCCCGGACAGGGGGTACGGCTACACCTTC. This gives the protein CASSFSPDRGYGYTF.

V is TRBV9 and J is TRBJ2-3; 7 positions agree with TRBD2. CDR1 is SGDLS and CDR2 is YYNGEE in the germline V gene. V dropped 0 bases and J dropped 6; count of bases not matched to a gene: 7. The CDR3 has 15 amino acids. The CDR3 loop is CASSVGSVAGDTQYF. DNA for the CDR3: TGTGCCAGCAGCGTAGGGTCGGTAGCGGGTGATACGCAGTATTTT.

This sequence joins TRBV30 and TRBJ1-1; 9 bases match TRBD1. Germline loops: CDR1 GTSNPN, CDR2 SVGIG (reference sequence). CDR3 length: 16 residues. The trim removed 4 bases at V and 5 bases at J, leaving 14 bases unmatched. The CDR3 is CAWNPLDRGTETEAFF. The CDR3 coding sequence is TGTGCCTGGAACCCTTTGGACAGGGGAACGGAAACTGAAGCTTTCTTT.

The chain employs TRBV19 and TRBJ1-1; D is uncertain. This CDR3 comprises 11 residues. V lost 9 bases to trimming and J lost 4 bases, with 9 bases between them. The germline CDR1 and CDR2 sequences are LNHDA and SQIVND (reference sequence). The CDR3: CASSWGTEAFF. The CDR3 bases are TGTGCCAGCTCGTGGGGCACTGAAGCTTTCTTT.

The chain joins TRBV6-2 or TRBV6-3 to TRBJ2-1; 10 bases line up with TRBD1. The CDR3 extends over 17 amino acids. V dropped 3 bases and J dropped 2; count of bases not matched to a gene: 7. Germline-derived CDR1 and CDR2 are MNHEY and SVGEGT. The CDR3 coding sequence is TGTGCCAGCAGTTATATCCCCGACAGGGGGCCCTACAATGAGCAGTTCTTC. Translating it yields CASSYIPDRGPYNEQFF.

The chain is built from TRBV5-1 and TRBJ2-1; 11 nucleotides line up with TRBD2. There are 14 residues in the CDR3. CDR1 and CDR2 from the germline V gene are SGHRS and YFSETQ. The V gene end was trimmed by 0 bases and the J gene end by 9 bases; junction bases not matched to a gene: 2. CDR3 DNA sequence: TGCGCCAGCAGCTTGGAACTAGCGGGAGCTGAGCAGTTCTTC. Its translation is CASSLELAGAEQFF. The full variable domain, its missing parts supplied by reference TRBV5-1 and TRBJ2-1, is KAGVTQTPRYLIKTRGQQVTLSCSPISGHRSVSWYQQTPGQGLQFLFEYFSETQRNKGNFPGRFSGRQFSNSRSEMNVSTLELGDSALYLCASSLELAGAEQFFGPGTRLTVL.

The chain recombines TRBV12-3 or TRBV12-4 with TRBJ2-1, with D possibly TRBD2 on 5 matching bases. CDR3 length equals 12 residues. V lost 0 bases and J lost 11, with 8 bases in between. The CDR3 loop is CASSLARDKQFF. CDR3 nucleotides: TGTGCCAGCAGTTTAGCCCGGGATAAGCAGTTCTTC.

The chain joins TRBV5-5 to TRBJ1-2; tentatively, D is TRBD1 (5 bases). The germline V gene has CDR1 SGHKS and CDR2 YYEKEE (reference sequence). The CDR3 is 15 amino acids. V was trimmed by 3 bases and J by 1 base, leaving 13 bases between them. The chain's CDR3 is CASSSTPQDNYGYTF. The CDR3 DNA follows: TGTGCCAGCAGCTCTACTCCACAGGATAACTATGGCTACACCTTC.

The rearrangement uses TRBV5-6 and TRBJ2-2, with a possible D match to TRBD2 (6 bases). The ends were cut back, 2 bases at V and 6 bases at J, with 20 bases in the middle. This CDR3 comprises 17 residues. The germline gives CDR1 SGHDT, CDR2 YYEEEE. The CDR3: CASSFIGGPQWSGELFF. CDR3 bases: TGTGCCAGCAGCTTTATCGGGGGACCCCAGTGGTCCGGGGAGCTGTTTTTT. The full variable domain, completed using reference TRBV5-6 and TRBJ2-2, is DAGVTQSPTHLIKTRGQQVTLRCSPKSGHDTVSWYQQALGQGPQFIFQYYEEEERQRGNFPDRFSGHQFPNYSSELNVNALLLGDSALYLCASSFIGGPQWSGELFFGEGSRLTVL.

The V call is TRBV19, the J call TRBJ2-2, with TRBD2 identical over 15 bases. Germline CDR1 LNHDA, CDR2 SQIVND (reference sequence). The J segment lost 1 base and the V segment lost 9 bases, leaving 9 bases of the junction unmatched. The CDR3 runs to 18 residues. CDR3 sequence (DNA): TGTGCCAGCAGTCGGGGGACTAGCGGGGGGAGGAACACCGGGGAGCTGTTTTTT. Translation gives CASSRGTSGGRNTGELFF. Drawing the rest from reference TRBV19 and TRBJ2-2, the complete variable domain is DGGITQSPKYLFRKEGQNVTLSCEQNLNHDAMYWYRQDPGQGLRLIYYSQIVNDFQKGDIAEGYSVSREKKESFPLTVTSAQKNPTAFYLCASSRGTSGGRNTGELFFGEGSRLTVL.

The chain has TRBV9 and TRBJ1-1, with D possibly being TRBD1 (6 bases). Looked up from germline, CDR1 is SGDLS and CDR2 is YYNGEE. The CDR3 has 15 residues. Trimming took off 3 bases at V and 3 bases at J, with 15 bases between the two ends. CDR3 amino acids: CASSGPGGTDTEAFF. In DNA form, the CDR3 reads TGTGCCAGCAGCGGCCCGGGGGGCACCGACACTGAAGCTTTCTTT.

The CDR3: CASSSSGGLTDTQYF. In DNA, the CDR3 is TGTGCCAGCAGTTCTAGCGGGGGCCTCACAGATACGCAGTATTTT. The J gene is TRBJ2-3, the V gene TRBV6-5; 10 bases match TRBD2. This CDR3 has 15 residues. Germline assignment: CDR1 MNHEY and CDR2 SVGAGI. V lost 4 bases and J lost 2; bases outside the gene matches: 3.